The 8 T cell receptor beta chains below all came from one sample that was sequenced in a study of shared clonotypes between healthy human individuals. Sequencing was performed with immunoSEQ multiplex PCR; in TCRdb, only in-frame clones are kept and a portion is missing. The repertoire holds around 2.3 million clones, around 95% seen once, with roughly 0.13% in the top ten. Sequencing input: naive CD4+ T cells sorted from blood. Regarding subset: CD45RA+ positively selected. The source is a young man in good health.

The gene calls are TRBV5-4 and TRBJ1-2; 7 bases fit TRBD1. There are 16 residues in the CDR3. Unmatched junction bases numbered 16, after V lost 5 bases and J lost 6 bases. Germline values: CDR1 SGHNT, CDR2 YYREEE (reference sequence). The CDR3 DNA reads TGTGCCAGCAGTCCCGGAGACAGGGTCCACCCTCATGGCTACACCTTC. This encodes CASSPGDRVHPHGYTF.

The genes are TRBV11-2 and TRBJ1-1; D unclear. V lost 0 bases and J 7 bases, leaving 9 bases between the germline ends. The CDR3 is made up of 13 amino acids. CDR1 is SGHAT and CDR2 is FQNNGV in the germline V gene. CDR3 amino acids: CASSLEGLGEAFF. In DNA, the CDR3 is TGTGCCAGCAGCTTAGAGGGGTTGGGTGAAGCTTTCTTT.

The chain has TRBV30 and TRBJ1-6; D ambiguous. Germline V gives CDR1 GTSNPN, CDR2 SVGIG (reference sequence). V lost 2 bases and J 6 bases, leaving 11 bases between the germline ends. The CDR3 sequence is 14 residues long. The CDR3 region is CAWSSSQINSPLHF. In DNA, the CDR3 is TGTGCCTGGAGTTCTAGTCAGATTAATTCACCCCTCCACTTT.

The rearrangement joins TRBV7-2 to TRBJ2-5, with D perhaps given as TRBD1 or TRBD2 (6 bases each). The germline V and J ends were trimmed by 6 bases and 0 bases, with 11 bases remaining between them. Per the germline V gene, CDR1 is SGHTA and CDR2 is FQGNSA. The CDR3 has 14 residues. The CDR3 loop reads CASRLGGYQETQYF. CDR3 nucleotides: TGTGCCAGCAGACTAGGGGGGTACCAAGAGACCCAGTACTTC.

The chain joins TRBV18 to TRBJ2-1; D gene unclear. Germline V CDR1 and CDR2: KGHSH, LQKENI. Trimming took 0 bases from V and 4 from J, leaving 10 bases between them. This CDR3 contains 15 residues. The CDR3 reads CASSPPNSRYNEQFF. The DNA for the CDR3 is TGTGCCAGCTCACCACCCAATAGCCGGTACAATGAGCAGTTCTTC.

The CDR3 DNA is TGTGCCTGGAGTTTCCGGGACAGGGGTAGAAACACCATATATTTT. Translated, it gives CAWSFRDRGRNTIYF. The gene calls are TRBV30 and TRBJ1-3; 10 bases map to TRBD1. The CDR3 runs to 15 residues. The trim removed 2 bases at V and 5 bases at J, leaving 6 bases unmatched. CDR1 is GTSNPN, CDR2 SVGIG, per germline (reference sequence).

This chain connects TRBV11-2 to TRBJ2-5, with 12 bases that match TRBD2. V gave up 0 bases and J gave up 5 bases; unmatched junction bases: 10. Per germline, CDR1 SGHAT and CDR2 FQNNGV. CDR3 length equals 18 residues. The CDR3 sequence is CASSLDSSGRVMRETQYF. CDR3 nucleotide sequence: TGTGCCAGCAGCTTAGATTCTAGCGGGAGGGTTATGCGGGAGACCCAGTACTTC.

Only one count was recorded for this clone. The chain employs TRBV29-1 and TRBJ2-1, with 15 bases lining up with TRBD2. The CDR3 sequence is 17 residues long. Looked up from germline, CDR1 is SQVTM and CDR2 is ANQGSEA. V shed 1 base and J 0 bases; nucleotides not matched to a gene: 1. CDR3 sequence (DNA): TGCAGCGTTGAAGGGACTAGCGGGGGGGCCTCCTACAATGAGCAGTTCTTC. Residues: CSVEGTSGGASYNEQFF.